These T cell receptor beta chains were read from a single sample in a study of identical twins. TCRdb passed the 5' RACE reads through MiXCR, listing each CDR3 protein once. The sample yields some 710,000 distinct CDR3 sequences, 6.1% seen once. Source material: naive T cells sorted from blood. These receptors were taken from a young man in good health. Both conserved end residues are part of each CDR3. Fields, in order: J gene, clone size, V gene, D gene, CDR3 DNA, CDR3 protein. The D gene is left open where the match is weak. A clone size is listed for some rows: how often the clone was seen (once, few, many), or a class if it is expanded.

TRBJ2-5 | few | TRBV11-2 | TRBD2 | TGTGCCAGCAGCCCCAGCGGGAGGGGCCAAGAGACCCAGTACTTC | CASSPSGRGQETQYF
TRBJ2-1 | many | TRBV20-1 | NA | TGCAGTGCTAGGAAGGGCCACCCAATTATAAGCTCCTACAATGAGCAGTTCTTC | CSARKGHPIISSYNEQFF
TRBJ2-5 | many | TRBV28 | NA | TGTGCCAGCACCGACCGGAGGGTCCAAGAGACCCAGTACTTC | CASTDRRVQETQYF
TRBJ2-7 | NA | TRBV6-1 | NA | TGTGCCAGCAGCGCTGACAACCCGTCCTACGAGCAGTACTTC | CASSADNPSYEQYF
TRBJ2-3 | few | TRBV7-9 | NA | TGTGCCAGCAGCTTAAAAGGTGTTAGCACAGATACGCAGTATTTT | CASSLKGVSTDTQYF
TRBJ2-2 | many | TRBV20-1 | NA | TGCAGTGCTAGCACCGGGACCACGATCACCGGGGAGCTGTTTTTT | CSASTGTTITGELFF
TRBJ2-3 | few | TRBV28 | TRBD2 | TGTGCCAGCAGTTTATTTGCGGGAGTGTCTAATACGCAGTATTTT | CASSLFAGVSNTQYF
TRBJ1-3 | many | TRBV15 | NA | TGTGCCACCAGCACTGTCTCTGGAAACACCATATATTTT | CATSTVSGNTIYF
TRBJ2-3 | few | TRBV11-1 | TRBD2 | TGTGCCAGCAGCCTACCGGGACTAGCGGGAGGAGGGTTTGGCACAGATACGCAGTATTTT | CASSLPGLAGGGFGTDTQYF
TRBJ1-3 | many | TRBV7-2 | NA | TGTGCCAGCAGCAGTCTCATTTCTGGAAACACCATATATTTT | CASSSLISGNTIYF
TRBJ2-3 | few | TRBV2 | NA | TGTGCCAGCAGGGTAGTACTTAGCACAGATACGCAGTATTTT | CASRVVLSTDTQYF
TRBJ2-7 | many | TRBV9 | NA | TGTGCCAGCAGCGTACAGGGTGGCGAGCAGTACTTC | CASSVQGGEQYF
TRBJ2-3 | many | TRBV6-1 | NA | TGTGCCAGCAGTGAGCGCGGCACAGATACGCAGTATTTT | CASSERGTDTQYF
TRBJ2-6 | few | TRBV19 | NA | TGTGCCAGTAGTTCCACGCCCGGGGCCGGGGCCAACGTCCTGACTTTC | CASSSTPGAGANVLTF
TRBJ2-1 | many | TRBV5-5 | TRBD2 | TGTGCCAGCAGCTTGGCCATCCTAGCGGGAGCTTACAATGAGCAGTTCTTC | CASSLAILAGAYNEQFF
TRBJ2-1 | many | TRBV20-1 | TRBD2 | TGCAGTGCTAGAGATCCTACCACCGGCCTAGCGGGACGGGCCTACAATGAGCAGTTCTTC | CSARDPTTGLAGRAYNEQFF
TRBJ2-7 | many | TRBV5-1 | NA | TGCGCCAGCAGCTTGTTTCGGCCAGGGAAGGACCCCTACGAGCAGTACTTC | CASSLFRPGKDPYEQYF
TRBJ2-5 | many | TRBV6-1 | NA | TGTGCCAGCAGGGCGGCGGGGCAAGAGACCCAGTACTTC | CASRAAGQETQYF
TRBJ2-2 | many | TRBV29-1 | NA | TGCAGCGTCGGGACGGGCACTGCCACCGGGGAGCTGTTTTTT | CSVGTGTATGELFF
TRBJ1-1 | many | TRBV12-3/TRBV12-4 | NA | TGTGCCAGCAGCCTAGGGGTGACGGGAACTGAAGCTTTCTTT | CASSLGVTGTEAFF
TRBJ1-5 | few | TRBV7-8 | TRBD1 | TGTGCCAGCAGCCTTCGAAATGGACAGGGGAATCAGCCCCAGCATTTT | CASSLRNGQGNQPQHF
TRBJ2-4 | many | TRBV5-1 | TRBD1 | TGCGCCAGCAGCTTTTCCGGGACAGGGAAGAATTATATGGCCAAAAACATTCAGTACTTC | CASSFSGTGKNYMAKNIQYF
TRBJ1-5 | NA | TRBV20-1 | TRBD1 | TGCAGTGCAGGCGTGGACAGGGGGCAAGATCAGCCCCAGCATTTT | CSAGVDRGQDQPQHF
TRBJ2-1 | NA | TRBV4-3 | TRBD2 | TGCGCCAGCAGCCAAGATTCGCTAGCGGGGCAAAATGAGCAGTTCTTC | CASSQDSLAGQNEQFF
TRBJ1-2 | NA | TRBV7-9 | TRBD1 | TGTGCCAGCAGCTCCGGACAGGGAGAGGACTATGGCTACACCTTC | CASSSGQGEDYGYTF
TRBJ2-1 | many | TRBV27 | TRBD1 | TGTGCCAGCGGGGACAGGGGCTACAATGAGCAGTTCTTC | CASGDRGYNEQFF
TRBJ2-7 | many | TRBV20-1 | TRBD1 | TGCAGTGCTAAGGAAACAGGGGGCGTCTACGAGCAGTACTTC | CSAKETGGVYEQYF
TRBJ1-2 | many | TRBV27 | NA | TGTGCCAGCCCCCCACGGGACTTCCTTGGTGGCTACACCTTC | CASPPRDFLGGYTF
TRBJ1-3 | many | TRBV10-3 | NA | TGTGCCATCAGTGACATCGGAAACACCATATATTTT | CAISDIGNTIYF
TRBJ2-3 | many | TRBV10-2 | TRBD2 | TGCGCCAGCAGTTCTAGCGGAGGAGATACGCAGTATTTT | CASSSSGGDTQYF
TRBJ1-2 | many | TRBV28 | NA | TGTGCCAGCAGCCTTGGCGGAGCTAACTATGGCTACACCTTC | CASSLGGANYGYTF
TRBJ2-5 | NA | TRBV27 | TRBD2 | TGTGCCAGCAGTTTAAGGAGCGGGAGGGCCGGGGGAGAGACCCAGTACTTC | CASSLRSGRAGGETQYF
TRBJ2-2 | many | TRBV5-5 | TRBD1 | TGTGCCAGCAGCGATGACAGGGACACCGGGGAGCTGTTTTTT | CASSDDRDTGELFF
TRBJ2-2 | NA | TRBV30 | TRBD2 | TGTGCCTGGAGGCCCAGCGGGGGGAACACCGGGGAGCTGTTTTTT | CAWRPSGGNTGELFF
TRBJ2-3 | few | TRBV7-2 | NA | TGTGCCAGCAGCTTAGAATCGGGGGGCTGGGGGGATACGCAGTATTTT | CASSLESGGWGDTQYF
TRBJ2-2 | NA | TRBV5-1 | NA | TGCGCCAGCAGCCCGACCTACGGGGAGCTGTTTTTT | CASSPTYGELFF
TRBJ2-1 | few | TRBV4-2 | TRBD2 | TGTGCCAGCAGCCAAAAGGGGGGACTAGCTCGCGATGAGCAGTTCTTC | CASSQKGGLARDEQFF
TRBJ1-1 | many | TRBV27 | TRBD1 | TGTGCCAGCAGTTTCGCAGGACAGGGCCCTCTCACTGAAGCTTTCTTT | CASSFAGQGPLTEAFF
TRBJ1-5 | NA | TRBV20-1 | NA | TGCAGTGCTAGTCATTCGGACGGGACACACACCTTCGGACCCCAGCATTTT | CSASHSDGTHTFGPQHF
TRBJ2-1 | many | TRBV29-1 | NA | TGCAGCGTCGAGCTCAATGAGCAGTTCTTC | CSVELNEQFF
TRBJ2-2 | NA | TRBV29-1 | NA | TGCAGCGTTGAAGATCGGCAACATCCGAACACCGGGGAGCTGTTTTTT | CSVEDRQHPNTGELFF